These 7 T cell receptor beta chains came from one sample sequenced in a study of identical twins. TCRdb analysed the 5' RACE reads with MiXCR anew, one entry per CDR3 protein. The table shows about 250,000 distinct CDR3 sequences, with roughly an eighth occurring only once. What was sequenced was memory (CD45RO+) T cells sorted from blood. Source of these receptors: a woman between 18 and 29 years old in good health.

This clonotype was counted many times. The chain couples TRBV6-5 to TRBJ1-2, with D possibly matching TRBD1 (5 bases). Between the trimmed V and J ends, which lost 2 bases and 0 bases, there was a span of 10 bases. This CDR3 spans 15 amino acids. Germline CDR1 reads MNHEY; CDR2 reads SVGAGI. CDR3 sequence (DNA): TGTGCCAGCAGTTACGATGGGGCGACTAACTATGGCTACACCTTC. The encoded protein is CASSYDGATNYGYTF.

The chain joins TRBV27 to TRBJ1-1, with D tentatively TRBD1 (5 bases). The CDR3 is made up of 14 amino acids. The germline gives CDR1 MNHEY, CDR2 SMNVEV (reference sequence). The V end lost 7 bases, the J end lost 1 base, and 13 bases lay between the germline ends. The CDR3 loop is CASKAREQNTEAFF. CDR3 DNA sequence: TGTGCCAGCAAGGCCAGGGAACAGAACACTGAAGCTTTCTTT.

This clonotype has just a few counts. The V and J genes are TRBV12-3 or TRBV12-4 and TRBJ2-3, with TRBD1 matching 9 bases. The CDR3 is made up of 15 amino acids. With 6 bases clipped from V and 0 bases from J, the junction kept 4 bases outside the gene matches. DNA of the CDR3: TGTGCCAGCAGCTGGGGGACAGGGAGCACAGATACGCAGTATTTT. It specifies CASSWGTGSTDTQYF.

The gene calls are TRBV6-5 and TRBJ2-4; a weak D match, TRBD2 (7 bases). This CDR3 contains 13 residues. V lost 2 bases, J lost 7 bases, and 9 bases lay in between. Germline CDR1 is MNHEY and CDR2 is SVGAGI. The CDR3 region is CASSYGGGNIQYF. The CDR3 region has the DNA TGTGCCAGCAGTTACGGGGGGGGCAACATTCAGTACTTC.

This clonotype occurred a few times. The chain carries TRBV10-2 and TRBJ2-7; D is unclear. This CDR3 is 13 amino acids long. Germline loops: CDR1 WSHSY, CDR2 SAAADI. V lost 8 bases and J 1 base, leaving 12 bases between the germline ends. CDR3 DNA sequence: TGCGCCAGCCTTAATGTTAGGTCCTACGAGCAGTACTTC. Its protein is CASLNVRSYEQYF.

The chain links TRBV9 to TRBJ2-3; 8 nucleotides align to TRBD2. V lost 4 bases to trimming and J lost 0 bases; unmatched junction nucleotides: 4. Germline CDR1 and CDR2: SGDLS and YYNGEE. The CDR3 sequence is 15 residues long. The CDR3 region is CASSPRGGSTDTQYF. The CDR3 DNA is TGTGCCAGCAGCCCCCGGGGGGGAAGCACAGATACGCAGTATTTT.

The CDR3 loop reads CATSDQDSYRGAFF. The CDR3 DNA sequence: TGTGCCACCAGTGACCAAGATAGCTACCGAGGGGCTTTCTTT. J is TRBJ1-1 and V is TRBV24-1; no reliable D call. Trimming stripped 4 bases from V and 11 bases from J, with 19 bases between. The CDR3 runs 14 residues. In germline, CDR1 is KGHDR, CDR2 SFDVKD.